Given below is one TCR beta chain in context. This CDR3 is 13 amino acids long. Germline assignment: CDR1 SGHDT and CDR2 YYEEEE. Trimming cost V 4 bases and J 6 bases, with 11 bases left between them. These data are taken from a study of OX40 agonist ivuxolimab in advanced cancers. Libraries were prepared by immunoSEQ multiplex PCR; TCRdb keeps only in-frame clonotypes and omits some of them. The profile shows approximately 60,000 clones, roughly 84% of them singletons. This TCR derives from an adult with an advanced solid tumor such as melanoma, head and neck, liver or kidney cancer. Sample: CD4+ or CD8+ T cells sorted from blood, taken in a trial of the OX40 agonist ivuxolimab. V usage is TRBV5-6 and J usage is TRBJ2-1; D may be TRBD2 (6 bases). The CDR3 DNA sequence: TGTGCCAGCAGCCCGGGACTTATCAATGAGCAGTTCTTC. Amino acids: CASSPGLINEQFF.